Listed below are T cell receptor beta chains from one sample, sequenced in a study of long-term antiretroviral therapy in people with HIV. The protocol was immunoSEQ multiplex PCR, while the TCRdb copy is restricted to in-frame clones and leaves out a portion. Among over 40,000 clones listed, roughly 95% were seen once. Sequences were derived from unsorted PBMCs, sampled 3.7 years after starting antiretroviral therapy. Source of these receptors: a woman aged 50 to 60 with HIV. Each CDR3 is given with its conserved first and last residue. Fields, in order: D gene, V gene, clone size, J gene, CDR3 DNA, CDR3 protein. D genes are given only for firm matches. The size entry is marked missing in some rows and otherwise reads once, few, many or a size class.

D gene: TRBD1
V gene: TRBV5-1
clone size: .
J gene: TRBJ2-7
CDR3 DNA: TGCGCCAGCAGCCGTTCCGGGACAGGGGCGGAAGAGCAGTACTTC
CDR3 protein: CASSRSGTGAEEQYF

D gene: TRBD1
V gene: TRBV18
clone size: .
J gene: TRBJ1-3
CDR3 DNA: TGTGCCAGCTCACCACAGGGGGCCGTCTCTGGAAACACCATATATTTT
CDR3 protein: CASSPQGAVSGNTIYF

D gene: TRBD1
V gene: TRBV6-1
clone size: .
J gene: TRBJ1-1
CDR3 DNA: TGTGCCAGCAGTGATGGGAAACAGGGGGCGCGAACTGAAGCTTTCTTT
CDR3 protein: CASSDGKQGARTEAFF

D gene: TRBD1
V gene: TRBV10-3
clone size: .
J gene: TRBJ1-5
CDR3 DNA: TGTGCCATCAGCAACGGACAGGCCGATAATCAGCCCCAGCATTTT
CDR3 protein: CAISNGQADNQPQHF

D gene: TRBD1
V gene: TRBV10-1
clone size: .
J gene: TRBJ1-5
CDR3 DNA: TGCGCCAGCAGTGAGCCCGAAGGACAGGATAGCAATCAGCCCCAGCATTTT
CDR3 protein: CASSEPEGQDSNQPQHF

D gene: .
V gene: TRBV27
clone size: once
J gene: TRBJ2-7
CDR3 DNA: TGTGCCAGCAGTGGAGGGGGGGTCTCTAGGCAGTACTTC
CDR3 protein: CASSGGGVSRQYF

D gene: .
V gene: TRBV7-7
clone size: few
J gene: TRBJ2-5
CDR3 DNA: TGTGCTAGCAGCTTAGCGGACTTCGGGGAGACCCAGTACTTC
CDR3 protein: CASSLADFGETQYF

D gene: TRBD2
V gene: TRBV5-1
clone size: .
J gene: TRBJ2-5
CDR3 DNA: TGCGCCAGCAGCTTGGCGGCCTCCCAGCGGGGGGTCCAAGAGACCCAGTACTTC
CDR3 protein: CASSLAASQRGVQETQYF

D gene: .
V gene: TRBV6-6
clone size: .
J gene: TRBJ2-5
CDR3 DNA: TGTGCCAGCAGTTACGGGGCAGGGATGGAGACCCAGTACTTC
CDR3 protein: CASSYGAGMETQYF

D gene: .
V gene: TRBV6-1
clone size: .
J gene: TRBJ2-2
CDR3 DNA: TGTGCCAGCAGGGGTGATGGGAGTACCGGGGAGCTGTTTTTT
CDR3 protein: CASRGDGSTGELFF

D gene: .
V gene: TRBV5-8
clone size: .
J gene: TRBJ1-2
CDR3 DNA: TGTGCCAGCAGCTTGAGGCAGGGGACCTATGGCTACACCTTC
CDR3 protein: CASSLRQGTYGYTF

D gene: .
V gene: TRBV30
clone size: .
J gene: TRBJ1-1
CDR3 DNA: TGTGCCTGGAGTGGCCAGGAAAGGACTGAAGCTTTCTTT
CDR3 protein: CAWSGQERTEAFF

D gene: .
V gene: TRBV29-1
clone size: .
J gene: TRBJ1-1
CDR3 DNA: TGCAGCGTTGTGGCCTTAGGGAACACTGAAGCTTTCTTT
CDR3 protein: CSVVALGNTEAFF

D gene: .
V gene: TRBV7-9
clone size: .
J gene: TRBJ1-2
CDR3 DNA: TGTGCCAGCAGCTTAGACGCGGCTTCTAACTATGGCTACACCTTC
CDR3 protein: CASSLDAASNYGYTF

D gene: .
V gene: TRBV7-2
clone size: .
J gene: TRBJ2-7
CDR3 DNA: TGTGCCAGCAGCTTAGATGTGGCAGTACTCCCATCGCAGTACTTC
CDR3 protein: CASSLDVAVLPSQYF

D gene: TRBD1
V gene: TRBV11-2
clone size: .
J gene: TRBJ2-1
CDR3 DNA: TGTGCCAGCAGTTCGGGACAGAGCTCCTACAATGAGCAGTTCTTC
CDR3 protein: CASSSGQSSYNEQFF

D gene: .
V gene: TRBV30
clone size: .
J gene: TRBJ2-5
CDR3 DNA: TGTGCCTGGAACCGCCCCTCCCAGACGTTACAAGAGACCCAGTACTTC
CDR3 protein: CAWNRPSQTLQETQYF

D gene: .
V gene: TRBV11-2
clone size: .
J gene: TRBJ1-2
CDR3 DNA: TGTGCCAGCACCCCGAACAACTTTTTAGGCTACACCTTC
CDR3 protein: CASTPNNFLGYTF

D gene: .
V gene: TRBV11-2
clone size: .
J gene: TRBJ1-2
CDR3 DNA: TGTGCCAGCAGCTTACCTGGAGGCATCTATGGCTACACCTTC
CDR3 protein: CASSLPGGIYGYTF

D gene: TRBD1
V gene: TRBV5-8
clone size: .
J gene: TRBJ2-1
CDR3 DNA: TGTGCCAGCGGGACAGTATACAATGAGCAGTTCTTC
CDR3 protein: CASGTVYNEQFF

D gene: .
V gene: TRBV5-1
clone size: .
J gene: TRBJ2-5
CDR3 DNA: TGCGCCAGCAGCCCTGAGGGACCGATAGGGGACCAGTACTTC
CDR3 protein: CASSPEGPIGDQYF

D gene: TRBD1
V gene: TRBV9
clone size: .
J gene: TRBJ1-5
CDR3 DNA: TGTGCCAGCAGCGCAGGACAGGGCGATCAGCCCCAGCATTTT
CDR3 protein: CASSAGQGDQPQHF

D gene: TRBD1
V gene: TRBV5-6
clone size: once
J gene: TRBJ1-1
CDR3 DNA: TGTGCCAGCAGCTTAGAAGGACAGGGAAACACTGAAGCTTTCTTT
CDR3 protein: CASSLEGQGNTEAFF

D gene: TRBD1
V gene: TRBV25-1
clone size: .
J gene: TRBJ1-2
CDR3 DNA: TGTGCCAGCAGTGATACGGGACAGGGACCCGATCATTATGGCTACACCTTC
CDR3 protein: CASSDTGQGPDHYGYTF

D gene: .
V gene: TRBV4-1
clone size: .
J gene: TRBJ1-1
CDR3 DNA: TGCGCCAGCAGCCAAGTTGGGATGTTCTTACCTGAAGCTTTCTTT
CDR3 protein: CASSQVGMFLPEAFF

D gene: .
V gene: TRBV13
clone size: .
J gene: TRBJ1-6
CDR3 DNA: TGTGCCAGCAGCCCGTACTCCTATAATTCACCCCTCCACTTT
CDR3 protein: CASSPYSYNSPLHF

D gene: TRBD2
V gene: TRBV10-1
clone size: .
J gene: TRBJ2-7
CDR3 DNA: TGCGCCAGCAGCCGACTAGCGGGAACCTACGAGCAGTACTTC
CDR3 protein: CASSRLAGTYEQYF

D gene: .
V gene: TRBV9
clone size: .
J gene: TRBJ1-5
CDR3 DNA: TGTGCCAGCAGCGTAGGAGGGAATAGCAATCAGCCCCAGCATTTT
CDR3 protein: CASSVGGNSNQPQHF

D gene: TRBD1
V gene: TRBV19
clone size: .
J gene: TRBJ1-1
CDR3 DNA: TGTGCCAGTAGTCCGGACAGGTCCACTGAAGCTTTCTTT
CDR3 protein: CASSPDRSTEAFF

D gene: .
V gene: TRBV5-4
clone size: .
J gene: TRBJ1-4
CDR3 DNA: TGTGCCAGCAGCACCCAGGGTACAGCTAATGAAAAACTGTTTTTT
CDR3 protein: CASSTQGTANEKLFF

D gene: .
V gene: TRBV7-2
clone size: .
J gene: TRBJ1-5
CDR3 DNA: TGTGCCAGCAGCTTACCGGGACCTAGCAATCAGCCCCAGCATTTT
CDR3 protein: CASSLPGPSNQPQHF

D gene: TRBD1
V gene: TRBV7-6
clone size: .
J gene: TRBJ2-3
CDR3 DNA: TGTGCCAGCAGCTTGGGGACAGGTCGCACAGATACGCAGTATTTT
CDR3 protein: CASSLGTGRTDTQYF

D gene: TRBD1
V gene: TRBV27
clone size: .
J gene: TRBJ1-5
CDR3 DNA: TGTGCCAGCAGTTTTGAGGGACAGGGGAATCAGCCCCAGCATTTT
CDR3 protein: CASSFEGQGNQPQHF

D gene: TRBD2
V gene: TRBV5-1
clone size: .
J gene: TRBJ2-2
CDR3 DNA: TGCGCCAGCAGCTTGGCCGTAGCGGGGACCGGGGAGCTGTTTTTT
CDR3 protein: CASSLAVAGTGELFF

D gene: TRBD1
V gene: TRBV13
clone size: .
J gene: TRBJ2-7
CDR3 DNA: TGTGCCAGCAGCTTATGGAAGGGGGCCACCTACTACGAGCAGTACTTC
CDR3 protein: CASSLWKGATYYEQYF

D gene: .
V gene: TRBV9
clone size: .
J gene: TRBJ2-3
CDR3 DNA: TGTGCCAGCAGCGGCAAGCAGGGGTGGGCAGATACGCAGTATTTT
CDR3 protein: CASSGKQGWADTQYF

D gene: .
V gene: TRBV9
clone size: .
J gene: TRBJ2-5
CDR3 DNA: TGTGCCAGCAGCGTTTCAGCGGCCCAAGAGACCCAGTACTTC
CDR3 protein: CASSVSAAQETQYF

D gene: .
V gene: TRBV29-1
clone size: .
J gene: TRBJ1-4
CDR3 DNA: TGCAGCGTTGGAAGACAGAATGAAAAACTGTTTTTT
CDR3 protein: CSVGRQNEKLFF

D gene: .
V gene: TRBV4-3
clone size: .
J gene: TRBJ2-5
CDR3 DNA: TGCGCCAGCAGCCAAGACTTGCGGCTGGTGTGGGAGACCCAGTACTTC
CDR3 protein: CASSQDLRLVWETQYF

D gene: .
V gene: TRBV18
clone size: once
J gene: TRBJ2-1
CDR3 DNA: TGTGCCAGCTCACCACCGAGAGGGGACTACAATGAGCAGTTCTTC
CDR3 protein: CASSPPRGDYNEQFF

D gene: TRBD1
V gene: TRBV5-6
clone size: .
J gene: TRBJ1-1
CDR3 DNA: TGTGCCAGCAGCTCGAGGACGGACAGGGAAGGAAACACTGAAGCTTTCTTT
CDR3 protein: CASSSRTDREGNTEAFF

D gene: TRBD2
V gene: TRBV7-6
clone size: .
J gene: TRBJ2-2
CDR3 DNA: TGTGCCAGCAGCCCACTGTCCAGCGGAGCGGGGGTCGGAAACACCGGGGAGCTGTTTTTT
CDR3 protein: CASSPLSSGAGVGNTGELFF

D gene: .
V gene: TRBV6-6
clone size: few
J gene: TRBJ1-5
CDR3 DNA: TGTGCCAGCAGTGGGGGGGCTAGCAATCAGCCCCAGCATTTT
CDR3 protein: CASSGGASNQPQHF

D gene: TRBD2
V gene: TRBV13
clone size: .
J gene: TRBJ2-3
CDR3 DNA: TGTGCCAGCAGCTACCCCTTGGGCGGGGGGGTCACAGATACGCAGTATTTT
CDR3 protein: CASSYPLGGGVTDTQYF

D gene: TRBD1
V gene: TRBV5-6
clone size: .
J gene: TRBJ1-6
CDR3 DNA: TGTGCCAGCAGCTTGGGTACAGGGGTGGGACCCCTCCACTTT
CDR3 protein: CASSLGTGVGPLHF

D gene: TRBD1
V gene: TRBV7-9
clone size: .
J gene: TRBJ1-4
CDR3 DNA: TGTGCCAGCAGCTTAGAGGCGGGACAGGGAGCCTTGGTTTTT
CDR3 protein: CASSLEAGQGALVF

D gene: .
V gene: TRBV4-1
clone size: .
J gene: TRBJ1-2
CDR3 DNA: TGCGCCAGCAGCCAAGCGGGTCTACGCTATGGCTACACCTTC
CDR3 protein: CASSQAGLRYGYTF

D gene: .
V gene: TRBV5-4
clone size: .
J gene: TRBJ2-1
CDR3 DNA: TGTGCCAGCAGCTTGGGCTTCGCCCAGGAGGGGAATGAGCAGTTCTTC
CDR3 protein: CASSLGFAQEGNEQFF

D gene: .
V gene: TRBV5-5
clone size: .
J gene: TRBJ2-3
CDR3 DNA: TGTGCCAGCAGCTTGGGCGGGGCGGGCCGCACAGATACGCAGTATTTT
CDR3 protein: CASSLGGAGRTDTQYF

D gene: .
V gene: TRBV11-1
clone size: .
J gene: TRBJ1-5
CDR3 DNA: TGTGCCAGCAGTCGGGACCCAGGCCAGCCCCAGCATTTT
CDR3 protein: CASSRDPGQPQHF

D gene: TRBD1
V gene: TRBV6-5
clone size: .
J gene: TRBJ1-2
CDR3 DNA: TGTGCCAGCAGTCCTTTTTCCTCGGACAGGGCGGGCTACACCTTC
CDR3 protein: CASSPFSSDRAGYTF

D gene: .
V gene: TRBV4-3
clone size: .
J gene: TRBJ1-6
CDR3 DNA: TGCGCCAGCAGCCAAGAAACAGGACGCCATAATTCACCCCTCCACTTT
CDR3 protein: CASSQETGRHNSPLHF

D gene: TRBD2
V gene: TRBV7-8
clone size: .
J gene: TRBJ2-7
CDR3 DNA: TGTGCCAGCAGCGCCACTAGCGGGGGAGAGCAGTACTTC
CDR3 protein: CASSATSGGEQYF

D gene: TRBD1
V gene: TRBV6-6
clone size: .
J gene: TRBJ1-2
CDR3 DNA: TGTGCCAGCAGTCTGGACAGGGCGGGCTATGGCTACACCTTC
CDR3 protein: CASSLDRAGYGYTF

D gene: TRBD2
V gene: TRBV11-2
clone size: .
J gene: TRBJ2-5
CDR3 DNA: TGTGCCAGCAGCTTAGTGCGGGGGGGCCGGGAGACCCAGTACTTC
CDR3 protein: CASSLVRGGRETQYF

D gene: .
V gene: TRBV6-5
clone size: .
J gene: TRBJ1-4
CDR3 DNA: TGTGCCAGCAGTTACGGGCGTGGTGGGGAACTGTTTTTT
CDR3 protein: CASSYGRGGELFF

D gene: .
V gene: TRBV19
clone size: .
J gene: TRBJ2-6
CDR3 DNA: TGTGCCAGTCAATACTCTGGGGCCAACGTCCTGACTTTC
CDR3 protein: CASQYSGANVLTF